These 31 T cell receptor beta chains came from one sample sequenced in a study of T cells in Graves' hyperthyroidism and ophthalmopathy. Regions amplified from RNA transcripts were the TCR beta CDR3 regions. Initially, a first-round RT-PCR of the TCR CDR3 employed the HTBI primer set. MiXCR, applied by TCRdb to the multiplex PCR reads, yields one record per CDR3 protein. The sample lists approximately 560,000 distinct CDR3 sequences, 46% occurring once. Sequencing was carried out using peripheral blood or thyroid tissue (not recorded which). All receptors come from a woman aged 18-30 years with Graves' hyperthyroidism.

About this clonotype: One end of the junction fails to match germline, which may point to a read error. J is TRBJ1-6 and V is TRBV7-9, with a weak D call TRBD1 (5 bases). The CDR3 totals 13 residues. Germline CDR1 reads SEHNR; CDR2 reads FQNEAQ (reference sequence). CDR3: CTSTTGIVSPLHF. The CDR3 coding sequence is TGTACCAGCACTACAGGCATTGTTTCACCCCTCCACTTT.

This clonotype occurred a few times. The germline gene is not matched at one end of the junction; a read error may be the cause. The CDR3: CASSHSGAQNTEAFF. The CDR3 nucleotides read TGCGCCAGCAGCCATTCCGGGGCGCAGAACACTGAAGCTTTCTTT. This sequence joins TRBV7-6 and TRBJ1-1; a possible D gene is TRBD1 (5 bases). The germline gives CDR1 SGHVS, CDR2 FNYEAQ. This CDR3 contains 15 residues.

This chain joins TRBV5-4 and TRBJ1-2; D gene uncertain. The CDR3 runs 15 residues. With 0 bases removed from V and 0 bases from J, the gap between germline ends came to 9 bases. Germline CDR1 reads SGHNT; CDR2 reads YYREEE (reference sequence). The CDR3 DNA reads TGTGCCAGCAGCTTGGTTTTCGGCACTAACTATGGCTACACCTTC. Its protein product is CASSLVFGTNYGYTF. The entire variable domain, with the rest obtained from reference TRBV5-4 and TRBJ1-2, is as follows: ETGVTQSPTHLIKTRGQQVTLRCSSQSGHNTVSWYQQALGQGPQFIFQYYREEENGRGNFPPRFSGLQFPNYSSELNVNALELDDSALYLCASSLVFGTNYGYTFGSGTRLTVV.

This clonotype was recorded many times. A much bigger clone sits one base away, suggesting this may be a read error. The chain couples TRBV24-1 to TRBJ2-5, with D uncertain. CDR3 size: 14 residues. Trimming removed 1 base at V and 5 bases at J, with 10 bases between. Germline V gene data show CDR1 as KGHDR and CDR2 as SFDVKD. CDR3 DNA: TGTGCCACCAGTGATTTACAGAGATCGGAGACCCAGTACTTC. It translates to CATSDLQRSETQYF.

The chain combines TRBV25-1 with TRBJ2-6; TRBD1 agrees at 7 bases. There are 15 residues in the CDR3. The V gene end was trimmed by 11 bases and the J gene end by 2 bases; junction bases not matched to a gene: 9. Per germline, CDR1 MGHDK and CDR2 SYGVNS. DNA of the CDR3: TGTGCCTGGAGAAGGGACAGAGCTGGGGCCAACGTCCTGACTTTC. Its translation: CAWRRDRAGANVLTF.

This chain joins TRBV29-1 and TRBJ2-7; no clear D. V was shortened by 7 bases and J by 7 bases, with 14 bases between the two germline ends. Per the germline V gene, CDR1 is SQVTM and CDR2 is ANQGSEA. This CDR3 has 11 amino acids. The CDR3 sequence is CSARTELEQYF. CDR3 sequence (DNA): TGCAGCGCCCGGACGGAACTGGAGCAGTACTTC.

The chain carries TRBV9 and TRBJ2-7, with D possibly matching TRBD1 (5 bases). CDR3 length equals 16 residues. The germline gives CDR1 SGDLS, CDR2 YYNGEE. V was clipped by 3 bases and J by 5 bases, with 21 bases between them. CDR3 bases: TGTGCCAGCAGCGCCCTTGGGGCGGTCTTGAGCGACGAGCAGTACTTC. Encoded protein: CASSALGAVLSDEQYF.

This sequence joins TRBV2 and TRBJ2-7, with D hard to call. Trimming cost V 1 base and J 0 bases, with 10 bases left between them. This CDR3 has 15 amino acids. Germline V gives CDR1 SNHLY, CDR2 FYNNEI. This CDR3 reads CASSEGLGSSYEQYF. CDR3 sequence (DNA): TGTGCCAGCAGTGAAGGGCTAGGAAGCTCCTACGAGCAGTACTTC.

As to this clonotype: This CDR3 is missing its conserved last phenylalanine or tryptophan, likely due to a read error. No DNA is shown, since the ends of the CDR3 on it are uncertain; the CDR3 is the one TCRdb lists. The gene calls are TRBV15 and TRBJ2-6. The germline CDR1 and CDR2 sequences are LNHNV and YYDKDF (reference sequence). Ends included, the CDR3 has 10 residues. The CDR3 loop is CATSRDATNT.

The CDR3 loop is CASSWDRVANQPQHF. The DNA for the CDR3 is TGTGCCAGCAGCTGGGACAGGGTAGCAAATCAGCCCCAGCATTTT. The chain links TRBV7-8 to TRBJ1-5; 9 bases line up with TRBD1. The CDR3 has 15 residues. Germline CDR1 reads SGHVS; CDR2 reads FQNEAQ. V lost 4 bases, J lost 4 bases, and 5 bases stayed unmatched.

The rearrangement joins TRBV7-3 to TRBJ1-6, with TRBD1 matching over 10 bases. Per germline, CDR1 SGHTA and CDR2 FQGTGA. V dropped 8 bases and J dropped 8; count of bases not matched to a gene: 9. This CDR3 has 15 residues. CDR3 amino acids: CASSPSTGGDSPLHF. DNA of the CDR3: TGTGCCAGCTCACCATCGACAGGGGGCGATTCACCCCTCCACTTT.

The CDR3 bases are TGTGCCAGCAGTGAGGGGTACTTCTACGAGCAGTACTTC. Its translation is CASSEGYFYEQYF. The rearrangement uses TRBV6-1 and TRBJ2-5; D remains unclear. The better agreement between TRBJ2-7 and the DNA end casts doubt on the J call. This CDR3 spans 13 amino acids. Germline loops: CDR1 MNHNS, CDR2 SASEGT.

The chain links TRBV11-2 to TRBJ1-1; D gene ambiguous. This CDR3 has 13 residues. Trimming cost V 0 bases and J 7 bases, with 9 bases left between them. The germline gives CDR1 SGHAT, CDR2 FQNNGV. The CDR3 nucleotides are TGTGCCAGCAGCTTAGATCAATATGTTGAAGCTTTCTTT. Protein sequence: CASSLDQYVEAFF.

This clonotype has only a few counts. This chain uses TRBV15 with TRBJ2-3; D might be TRBD2 (5 bases). The CDR3 has 13 amino acids. Germline V lookup: CDR1 LNHNV, CDR2 YYDKDF (reference sequence). V was clipped by 8 bases and J by 1 base, with 10 bases between them. CDR3 in amino acids: CATRTVRTDTQYF. In DNA, the CDR3 is TGTGCCACCCGGACTGTCCGCACAGATACGCAGTATTTT.

The rearrangement joins TRBV15 to TRBJ1-2; D uncertain. V gave up 1 base and J gave up 9 bases, with 9 bases separating them. This CDR3 has 12 residues. Germline loops: CDR1 LNHNV, CDR2 YYDKDF (reference sequence). The CDR3 sequence: CATSRGGSRYTF. The CDR3, as DNA: TGTGCCACCAGCAGAGGCGGGTCGCGCTACACCTTC.

The chain employs TRBV11-2 and TRBJ1-5, with D possibly matching TRBD1 (5 bases). Trimming stripped 4 bases from V and 1 base from J, with 11 bases between. This CDR3 has 15 amino acids. The V gene's germline CDR1 is SGHAT and CDR2 FQNNGV. CDR3 sequence (DNA): TGTGCCAGCAGCTGGGACCGTCGAAGCAATCAGCCCCAGCATTTT. This sequence encodes CASSWDRRSNQPQHF.

V is TRBV12-3 or TRBV12-4 and J is TRBJ1-1; no reliable D call. Between the trimmed V and J ends, which lost 4 bases and 1 base, there was a span of 10 bases. The CDR3 runs 14 residues. Written as DNA, the CDR3 is TGTGCCAGCAGTTACGGTGTAGGGAACACTGAAGCTTTCTTT. Its translation is CASSYGVGNTEAFF.

This clonotype was detected a few times. The V and J genes are TRBV7-6 and TRBJ1-1; a weak D match, TRBD1 (5 bases). V was clipped by 6 bases and J by 7 bases, with 18 bases between them. In germline, CDR1 is SGHVS, CDR2 FNYEAQ. CDR3 length equals 14 residues. CDR3 sequence reads: CASSYEGLSGEAFF. The CDR3 DNA reads as TGTGCCAGCAGTTACGAGGGGTTGAGTGGTGAAGCTTTCTTT.

A remark on this clonotype: A clone one base away is much larger, so this may be a read error. The chain links TRBV2 to TRBJ2-7; D call uncertain. CDR1 and CDR2 (germline): SNHLY, FYNNEI. With 4 bases removed from V and 2 bases from J, the gap between germline ends came to 9 bases. The CDR3 is 13 residues long. CDR3 amino acids: CASSVDTPYEQYF. Here the CDR3 DNA reads TGTGCCAGCAGTGTTGACACTCCCTACGAGCAGTACTTC.

V gene TRBV27 combines with J gene TRBJ1-1; D gene uncertain. The V gene lost 5 bases and the J gene lost 4 bases, with 11 bases spanning the gap. The CDR3 totals 13 residues. Germline assignment: CDR1 MNHEY and CDR2 SMNVEV (reference sequence). The CDR3 coding sequence is TGTGCCAGCAGTGCTGGAGGTAGCACTGAAGCTTTCTTT. Translated: CASSAGGSTEAFF.

The V gene is TRBV29-1, the J gene TRBJ2-7; possibly TRBD2 for D (6 bases). This CDR3 contains 16 residues. V was trimmed by 5 bases and J by 1 base, leaving 21 bases between them. Germline V CDR1 and CDR2: SQVTM, ANQGSEA. This chain's CDR3 is CSVYGGLGVNSYEQYF. The DNA of the CDR3 is TGCAGCGTTTATGGGGGACTTGGCGTGAATTCCTACGAGCAGTACTTC.

Many counts were recorded for this clonotype. This chain connects TRBV24-1 to TRBJ1-5, with a tentative D call TRBD1 (5 bases). The CDR3 is 14 amino acids. V gave up 2 bases and J gave up 3 bases, with 7 bases separating them. The germline V gene encodes CDR1 KGHDR and CDR2 SFDVKD. For the CDR3, the DNA is TGTGCCACCAGTGATTGGGACTCCAATCAGCCCCAGCATTTT. It translates to CATSDWDSNQPQHF.

About this clonotype: A read error may account for a junction end that differs from germline. The V and J genes are TRBV2 and TRBJ1-5; D is unclear. This CDR3 region has 14 residues. Germline loops: CDR1 SNHLY, CDR2 FYNNEI. CDR3 DNA sequence: TGTGCCAGCAGGCCCCCGAATAGCCATCAGCCCCAGCATTTT. This encodes CASRPPNSHQPQHF. The full variable domain, rest sourced from reference TRBV2 and TRBJ1-5, is EPEVTQTPSHQVTQMGQEVILRCVPISNHLYFYWYRQILGQKVEFLVSFYNNEISEKSEIFDDQFSVERPDGSNFTLKIRSTKLEDSAMYFCASRPPNSHQPQHFGDGTRLSIL.

This clonotype showed up many times. This chain links TRBV20-1 with TRBJ2-7; 14 bases match TRBD2. CDR1 is DFQATT and CDR2 is SNEGSKA in the germline V gene (reference sequence). This CDR3 has 14 residues. With 6 bases clipped from V and 6 bases from J, the junction kept 7 bases outside the gene matches. CDR3 bases: TGCAGTGCCGGGACTAGCGGGAGTTGGGGCGAGCAGTACTTC. This translates into CSAGTSGSWGEQYF.

This clonotype was seen a handful of times. This may stem from a read error, because a much larger clone lies one nucleotide away. The V and J genes are TRBV11-3 and TRBJ1-1; TRBD1 agrees at 8 bases. The V and J ends lost 6 bases and 5 bases, in that order; junction bases with no gene match: 5. The germline V gene encodes CDR1 SGHNT and CDR2 YENEEA. CDR3 length: 13 amino acids. CDR3 amino acids: CASRLDRETEAFF. The CDR3 DNA is TGTGCCAGCAGATTGGACAGGGAGACTGAAGCTTTCTTT.

This chain connects TRBV29-1 to TRBJ1-2, with 11 bases matching TRBD1. From germline, CDR1 is SQVTM and CDR2 ANQGSEA. CDR3 size: 12 residues. The V segment lost 7 bases and the J segment 6 bases; nucleotides outside the gene matches: 4. Here the CDR3 reads CSGEDRGHGYTF. The CDR3 region has the DNA TGCAGCGGTGAGGACAGGGGGCATGGCTACACCTTC.

About this clonotype itself: One base away lies a much larger clone, so this may be a sequencing read error. The rearrangement uses TRBV6-5 and TRBJ2-2, with a weak D call TRBD2 (6 bases). The V and J ends lost 5 bases and 6 bases respectively, with 19 bases between them. CDR1 and CDR2 (germline): MNHEY, SVGAGI. The CDR3 length is 16 residues. The CDR3 DNA sequence: TGTGCCAGCAGTCCTAGGACTAACGGGAGACCCGGGGAGCTGTTTTTT. It codes for CASSPRTNGRPGELFF.

This clonotype showed up just a few times. The V gene is TRBV2, the J gene TRBJ2-5; 9 nucleotides align to TRBD1. The CDR3 runs to 15 residues. Germline V gene lookup returns CDR1 SNHLY and CDR2 FYNNEI. V dropped 5 bases and J dropped 5; count of bases not matched to a gene: 9. The CDR3 DNA follows: TGTGCCAGCAGTCCACAGGGGGCGGCCTATGAGACCCAGTACTTC. Translated, it gives CASSPQGAAYETQYF.

The V call is TRBV2, the J call TRBJ1-5; 7 positions match TRBD1. CDR1 SNHLY and CDR2 FYNNEI come from the germline V gene. CDR3 size: 16 residues. V dropped 4 bases and J dropped 5; count of bases not matched to a gene: 11. CDR3 residues: CASSGPGTEVDQPQHF. The CDR3 nucleotides are TGTGCCAGCAGTGGTCCCGGGACAGAAGTTGATCAGCCCCAGCATTTT.

This clonotype appeared a single time. CDR3 nucleotides: TGTGCCATCAGTGCGGGAGGTTACACCTTC. Translation gives CAISAGGYTF. The genes are TRBV10-3 and TRBJ1-2; unclear D gene. V was shortened by 4 bases and J by 11 bases, with 8 bases between the two germline ends. This CDR3 contains 10 residues. Germline lookup yields CDR1 ENHRY and CDR2 SYGVKD.

On this clonotype itself: Just one base apart from a much larger clone, this may be a read error. The chain couples TRBV15 to TRBJ2-2; 12 nucleotides align to TRBD2. V lost 3 bases to trimming and J lost 4 bases; unmatched junction nucleotides: 6. CDR3 length equals 17 residues. The germline gives CDR1 LNHNV, CDR2 YYDKDF (reference sequence). CDR3 DNA sequence: TGTGCCACCAGCAGGTCTAGCGGGAGGGTGGGCACCGGGGAGCTGTTTTTT. It encodes CATSRSSGRVGTGELFF.